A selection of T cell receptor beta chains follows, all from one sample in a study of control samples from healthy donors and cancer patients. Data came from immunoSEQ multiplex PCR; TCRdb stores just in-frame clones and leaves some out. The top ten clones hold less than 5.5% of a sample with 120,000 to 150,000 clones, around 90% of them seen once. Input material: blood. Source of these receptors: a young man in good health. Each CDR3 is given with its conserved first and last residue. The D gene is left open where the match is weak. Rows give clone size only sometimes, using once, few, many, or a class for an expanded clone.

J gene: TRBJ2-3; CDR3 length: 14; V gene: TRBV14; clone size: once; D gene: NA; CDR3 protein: CASSQTRRGDTQYF; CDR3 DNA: TGTGCCAGCAGCCAAACCCGCAGGGGAGATACGCAGTATTTT
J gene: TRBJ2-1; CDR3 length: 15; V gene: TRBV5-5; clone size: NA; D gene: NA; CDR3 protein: CASSLPHLGENEQFF; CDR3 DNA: TGTGCCAGCAGCTTGCCGCACCTCGGTGAAAATGAGCAGTTCTTC
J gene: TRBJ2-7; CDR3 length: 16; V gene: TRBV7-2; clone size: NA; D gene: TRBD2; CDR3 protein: CASSLGLAGGIYEQYF; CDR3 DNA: TGTGCCAGCAGCTTGGGACTAGCGGGGGGGATTTACGAGCAGTACTTC
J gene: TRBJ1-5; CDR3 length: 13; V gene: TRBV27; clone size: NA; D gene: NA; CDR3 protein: CASSFYSNQPQHF; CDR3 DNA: TGTGCCAGCAGTTTCTATAGCAATCAGCCCCAGCATTTT
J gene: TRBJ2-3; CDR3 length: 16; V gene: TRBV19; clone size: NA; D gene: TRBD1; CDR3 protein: CASSARQGLWSDTQYF; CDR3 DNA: TGTGCCAGTAGTGCCCGACAGGGGCTTTGGTCAGATACGCAGTATTTT
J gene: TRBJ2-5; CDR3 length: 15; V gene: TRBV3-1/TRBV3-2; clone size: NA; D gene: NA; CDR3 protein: CASSQVWGAWETQYF; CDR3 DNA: TGTGCCAGCAGCCAAGTCTGGGGGGCTTGGGAGACCCAGTACTTC
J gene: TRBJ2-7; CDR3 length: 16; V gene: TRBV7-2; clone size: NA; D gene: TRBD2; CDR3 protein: CASSLTVSGRKYEQYF; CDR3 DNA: TGTGCCAGCAGCTTAACGGTTAGCGGGAGGAAGTACGAGCAGTACTTC
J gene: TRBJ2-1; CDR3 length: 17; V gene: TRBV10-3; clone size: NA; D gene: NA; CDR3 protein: CAISPLGLGAPYNEQFF; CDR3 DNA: TGTGCCATCAGTCCCTTGGGGTTGGGGGCGCCTTACAATGAGCAGTTCTTC
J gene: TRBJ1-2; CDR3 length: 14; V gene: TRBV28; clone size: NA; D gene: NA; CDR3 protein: CASSLWGGGNGYTF; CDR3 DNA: TGTGCCAGCAGTTTATGGGGCGGGGGAAACGGCTACACCTTC
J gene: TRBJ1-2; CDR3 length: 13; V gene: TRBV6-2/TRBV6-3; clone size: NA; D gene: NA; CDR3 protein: CASSFAGNYGYTF; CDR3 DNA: TGTGCCAGCAGTTTTGCCGGGAACTATGGCTACACCTTC
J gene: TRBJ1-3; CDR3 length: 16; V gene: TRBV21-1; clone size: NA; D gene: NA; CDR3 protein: CASSKSSRHTGNTIYF; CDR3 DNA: TGTGCCAGCAGCAAATCATCGAGACATACAGGAAACACCATATATTTT
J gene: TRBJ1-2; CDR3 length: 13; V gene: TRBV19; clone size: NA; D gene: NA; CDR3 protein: CATSLTGPYGYTF; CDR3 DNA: TGTGCCACTAGCCTCACCGGCCCTTATGGCTACACCTTC
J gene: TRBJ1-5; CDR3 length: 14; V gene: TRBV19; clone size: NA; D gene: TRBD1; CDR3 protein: CASNTGQTYQPQHF; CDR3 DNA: TGTGCCAGTAATACGGGACAGACATATCAGCCCCAGCATTTT
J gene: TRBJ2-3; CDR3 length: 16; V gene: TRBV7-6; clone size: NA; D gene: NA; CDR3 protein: CASSLVGGRFTDTQYF; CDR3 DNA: TGTGCCAGCAGCTTGGTGGGGGGCCGATTCACAGATACGCAGTATTTT
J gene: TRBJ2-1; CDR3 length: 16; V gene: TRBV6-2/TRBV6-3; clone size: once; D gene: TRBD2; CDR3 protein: CASSFGLDHSYNEQFF; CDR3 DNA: TGTGCCAGCAGTTTCGGACTAGATCATTCCTACAATGAGCAGTTCTTC
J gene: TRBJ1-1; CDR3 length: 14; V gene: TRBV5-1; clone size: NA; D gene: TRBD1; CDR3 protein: CASSLGDRGVEAFF; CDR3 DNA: TGCGCCAGCAGCTTGGGAGACAGGGGGGTCGAAGCTTTCTTT
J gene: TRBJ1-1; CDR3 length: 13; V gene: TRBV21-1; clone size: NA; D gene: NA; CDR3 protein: CASIPGENTEAFF; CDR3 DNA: TGTGCCAGCATTCCGGGGGAGAACACTGAAGCTTTCTTT